This is a list of T cell receptor beta chains from one sample in a study of T cell responses to AZD1222 COVID-19 vaccine. Using immunoSEQ multiplex PCR, the repertoire was profiled, and TCRdb retains in-frame clones only, with some absent. The table shows more than 70,000 clones, with roughly 90% occurring only once. The material was peripheral blood, obtained 28 days after the second AZD1222 dose. The receptors were sampled from an adult who received the AZD1222 COVID-19 vaccine. Each CDR3 is given with its conserved first and last residue. D genes are given only for firm matches. Where a row states a size, it is once, few, many or the class of an expanded clone; other rows omit it.

>TRBV12-5|-|TRBJ1-2|once
TGTGCTAGTGGTTTTCCGGGGTGGGGCTACACCTTC
CASGFPGWGYTF
>TRBV9|TRBD1|TRBJ2-7|-
TGTGCCAGCAGCGCCCCCAGGACAGGGAACTCCTACGAGCAGTACTTC
CASSAPRTGNSYEQYF
>TRBV5-6|-|TRBJ2-3|-
TGTGCCAGCTACCGGGGCGGGAGCACAGATACGCAGTATTTT
CASYRGGSTDTQYF
>TRBV4-2|TRBD1|TRBJ2-7|-
TGTGCCAGCAGCCAAGCCCAGGGACAGGGACCCTGCGAGCAGTACTTC
CASSQAQGQGPCEQYF
>TRBV12-5|-|TRBJ2-7|-
TGTGCTAGTGGTAACACCTACGAGCAGTACTTC
CASGNTYEQYF
>TRBV6-5|-|TRBJ1-6|-
TGTGCCAGCAGTTACACGCTGAAGTTGTTGTCACCCCTCCACTTT
CASSYTLKLLSPLHF
>TRBV6-5|TRBD1|TRBJ2-7|-
TGTGCCAGCAGCCTGGACAGGATCTACGAGCAGTACTTC
CASSLDRIYEQYF
>TRBV27|TRBD2|TRBJ2-7|-
TGTGCCAGCAGTTCTCGACTAGCGGGAGGGACCTACGAGCAGTACTTC
CASSSRLAGGTYEQYF
>TRBV11-2|-|TRBJ2-7|-
TGTGCCAGCAGCTTAGGACCGACGAGGAGCTCCTACGAGCAGTACTTC
CASSLGPTRSSYEQYF
>TRBV7-6|-|TRBJ2-7|-
TGTGCCAGCAGCTTAACATGGCAAACCTACGAGCAGTACTTC
CASSLTWQTYEQYF
>TRBV5-1|-|TRBJ1-4|once
TGCGCCAGCAGCTTGGCCGGCAGGGCAGGGGATGAAAAACTGTTTTTT
CASSLAGRAGDEKLFF
>TRBV5-6|-|TRBJ2-1|-
TGTGCCAGCAGCTCGCGGACTGGATTCGATGAGCAGTTCTTC
CASSSRTGFDEQFF
>TRBV6-4|TRBD2|TRBJ2-2|few
TGTGCCAGCAGGGGGGACTACTACACCGGGGAGCTGTTTTTT
CASRGDYYTGELFF
>TRBV10-3|TRBD2|TRBJ2-7|-
TGTGCCATCAGAGTAGCGGGAAACGACGAGCAGTACTTC
CAIRVAGNDEQYF
>TRBV7-3|-|TRBJ2-1|-
TGTGCCAGCAGCTTAACTTCACTAGCAGAGCAGTTCTTC
CASSLTSLAEQFF